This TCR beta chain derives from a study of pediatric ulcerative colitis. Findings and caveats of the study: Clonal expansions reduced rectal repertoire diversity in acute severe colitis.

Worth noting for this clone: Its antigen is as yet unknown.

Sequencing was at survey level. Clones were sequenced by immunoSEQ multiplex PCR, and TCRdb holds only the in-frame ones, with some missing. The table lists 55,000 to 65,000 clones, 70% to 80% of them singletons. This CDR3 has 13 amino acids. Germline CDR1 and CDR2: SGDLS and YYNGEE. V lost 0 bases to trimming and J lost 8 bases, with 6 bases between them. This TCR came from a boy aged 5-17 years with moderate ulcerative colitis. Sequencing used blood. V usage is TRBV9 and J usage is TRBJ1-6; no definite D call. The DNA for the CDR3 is TGTGCCAGCAGCGTAGTCGGGGATTCACCCCTCCACTTT. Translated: CASSVVGDSPLHF. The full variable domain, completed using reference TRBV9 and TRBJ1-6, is DSGVTQTPKHLITATGQRVTLRCSPRSGDLSVYWYQQSLDQGLQFLIQYYNGEERAKGNILERFSAQQFPDLHSELNLSSLELGDSALYFCASSVVGDSPLHFGNGTRLTVT.